These T cell receptor beta chains were read from a single sample in a study of cytomegalovirus exposure and HLA in healthy donors. This table comes from immunoSEQ multiplex PCR, and its TCRdb copy is limited to in-frame clones, with some not included. The sample has 190,000 or so clones; around 79% are singletons. Sequencing used PBMCs. These receptors originate from a girl aged 10-17 years in good health and CMV-seropositive. Each CDR3 is given with its conserved first and last residue. A D gene is named only where the DNA matches it firmly. The size of a clone is reported for some rows only, either as once, few or many, or as a class for expanded clones.

j_call v_call clone_size d_call cdr3_nt cdr3_aa
TRBJ1-3 TRBV6-1 NA NA TGTGCCAGCAGTGAAGTTCGGGGAAACACCATATATTTT CASSEVRGNTIYF
TRBJ1-2 TRBV2 NA NA TGTGCCAGCAGTGAGACAGGTGCCGCGCGGGGCTACACCTTC CASSETGAARGYTF
TRBJ2-2 TRBV7-2 NA NA TGTGCCAGCAGCTTATTAAGGGGCGGGGAGCTGTTTTTT CASSLLRGGELFF
TRBJ2-1 TRBV4-3 NA NA TGCGCCAGCAGCCAAGACAGGGGCTCCTACAATGAGCAGTTCTTC CASSQDRGSYNEQFF
TRBJ2-5 TRBV9 NA TRBD2 TGTGCCAGCAGTCGACTAGCGGGGGGCGGAGAGACCCAGTACTTC CASSRLAGGGETQYF
TRBJ1-6 TRBV14 NA NA TGTGCCAGCAGCCAAGAATCGGGAAGCTCACCCCTCCACTTT CASSQESGSSPLHF
TRBJ2-3 TRBV5-1 NA TRBD1 TGCGCCAGCAGCGATCCGGGACAGGGGACCACAGATACGCAGTATTTT CASSDPGQGTTDTQYF
TRBJ2-7 TRBV7-9 once TRBD2 TGTGCCAGCAGCGGTCCTAGCGGGGGCTACTACGAGCAGTACTTC CASSGPSGGYYEQYF
TRBJ2-3 TRBV4-2 few TRBD2 TGTGCCAGCGGCTCGGGGGGAGGTGTAGATACGCAGTATTTT CASGSGGGVDTQYF
TRBJ2-7 TRBV6-1 NA NA TGTGCCAGCAGGGAGGGTTTCTACGAGCAGTACTTC CASREGFYEQYF
TRBJ1-2 TRBV10-3 NA NA TGTGCCATCAGTGACTCGTTTTGGGCTGGCGGCTACACCTTC CAISDSFWAGGYTF
TRBJ1-5 TRBV10-3 once NA TGTGCCATCAGTGAGTCGAGCCGGGACAATCAGCCCCAGCATTTT CAISESSRDNQPQHF
TRBJ2-7 TRBV30 NA TRBD1 TGTGCCTGGAGTGCCGGGACAGGATACTACGAGCAGTACTTC CAWSAGTGYYEQYF
TRBJ1-6 TRBV7-2 few NA TGTGCCAGCAGCTCGGGGAGGGGATTTGGGTCACCCCTCCACTTT CASSSGRGFGSPLHF
TRBJ1-1 TRBV10-2 many TRBD1 TGCGCCAGCAGTGATTTTGACAGGGGCACTGAAGCTTTCTTT CASSDFDRGTEAFF
TRBJ2-7 TRBV29-1 NA TRBD1 TGCAGCGTATCCGACAGGGCTGGGGAGCAGTACTTC CSVSDRAGEQYF
TRBJ1-4 TRBV4-2 NA NA TGTGCCAGCAGCCAACCAGGGCGAGCTAATGAAAAACTGTTTTTT CASSQPGRANEKLFF
TRBJ1-1 TRBV9 NA TRBD1 TGTGCCAGCAGCGCCAGATCCGGGACAGGTTATGAAGCTTTCTTT CASSARSGTGYEAFF